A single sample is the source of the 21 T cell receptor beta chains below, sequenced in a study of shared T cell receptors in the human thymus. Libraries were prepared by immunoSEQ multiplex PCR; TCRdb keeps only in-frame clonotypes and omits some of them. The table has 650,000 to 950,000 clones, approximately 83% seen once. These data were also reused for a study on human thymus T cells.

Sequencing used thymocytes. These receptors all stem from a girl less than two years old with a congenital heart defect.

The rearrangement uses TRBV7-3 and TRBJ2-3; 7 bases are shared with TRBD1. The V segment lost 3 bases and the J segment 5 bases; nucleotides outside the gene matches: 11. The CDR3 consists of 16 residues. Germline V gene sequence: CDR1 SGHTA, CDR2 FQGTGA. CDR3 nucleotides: TGTGCCAGCAGCTTCGAAATCGGCAGGGGGTTAGATACGCAGTATTTT. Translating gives CASSFEIGRGLDTQYF.

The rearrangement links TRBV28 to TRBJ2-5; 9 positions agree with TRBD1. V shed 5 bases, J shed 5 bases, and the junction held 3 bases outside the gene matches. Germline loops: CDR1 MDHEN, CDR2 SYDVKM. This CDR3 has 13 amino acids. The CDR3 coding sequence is TGTGCCAGCAGTCCACAGGGGGCTGAGACCCAGTACTTC. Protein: CASSPQGAETQYF.

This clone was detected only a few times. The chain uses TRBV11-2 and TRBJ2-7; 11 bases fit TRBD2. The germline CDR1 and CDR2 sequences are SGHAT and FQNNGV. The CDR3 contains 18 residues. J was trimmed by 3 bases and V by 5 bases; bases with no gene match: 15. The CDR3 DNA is TGTGCCAGCAGCCGAAGACAGGATTTAGCGGGGGGGAGCTACGAGCAGTACTTC. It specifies CASSRRQDLAGGSYEQYF.

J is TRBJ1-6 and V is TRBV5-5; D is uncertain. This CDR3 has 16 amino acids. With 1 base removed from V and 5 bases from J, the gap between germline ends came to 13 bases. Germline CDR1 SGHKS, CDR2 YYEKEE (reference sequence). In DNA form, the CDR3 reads TGTGCCAGCAGCTTGATTAAGCGGGCACATAATTCACCCCTCCACTTT. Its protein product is CASSLIKRAHNSPLHF.

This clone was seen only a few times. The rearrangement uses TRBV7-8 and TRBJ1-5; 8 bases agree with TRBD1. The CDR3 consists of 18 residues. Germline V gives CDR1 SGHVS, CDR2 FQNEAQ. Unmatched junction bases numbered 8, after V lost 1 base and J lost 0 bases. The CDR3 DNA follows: TGTGCCAGCAGCTTAGTAAACAGGGGGAAACTTAGCAATCAGCCCCAGCATTTT. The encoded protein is CASSLVNRGKLSNQPQHF.

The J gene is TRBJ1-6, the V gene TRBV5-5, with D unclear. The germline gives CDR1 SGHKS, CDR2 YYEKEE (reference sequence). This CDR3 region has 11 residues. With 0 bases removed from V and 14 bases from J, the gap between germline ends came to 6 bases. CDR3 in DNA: TGTGCCAGCAGCTTGGGTACGGCCCTCCACTTT. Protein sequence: CASSLGTALHF.

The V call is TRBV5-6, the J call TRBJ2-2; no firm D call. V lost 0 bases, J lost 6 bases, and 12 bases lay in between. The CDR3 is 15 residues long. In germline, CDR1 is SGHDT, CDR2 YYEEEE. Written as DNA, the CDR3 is TGTGCCAGCAGCTTGGGAGTGGTTCTCTCCGGGGAGCTGTTTTTT. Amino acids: CASSLGVVLSGELFF.

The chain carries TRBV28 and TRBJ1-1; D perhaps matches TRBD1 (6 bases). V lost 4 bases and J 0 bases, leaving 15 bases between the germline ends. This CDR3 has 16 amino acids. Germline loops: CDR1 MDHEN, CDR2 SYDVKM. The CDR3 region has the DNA TGTGCCAGCAGTTCGCTACCGGGACAACTGAACACTGAAGCTTTCTTT. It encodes CASSSLPGQLNTEAFF.

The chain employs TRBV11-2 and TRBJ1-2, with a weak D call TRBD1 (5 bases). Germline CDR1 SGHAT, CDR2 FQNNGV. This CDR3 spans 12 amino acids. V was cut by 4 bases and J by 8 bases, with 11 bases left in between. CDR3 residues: CASSSPGFGYTF. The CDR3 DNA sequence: TGTGCCAGCAGCTCCCCAGGGTTCGGCTACACCTTC.

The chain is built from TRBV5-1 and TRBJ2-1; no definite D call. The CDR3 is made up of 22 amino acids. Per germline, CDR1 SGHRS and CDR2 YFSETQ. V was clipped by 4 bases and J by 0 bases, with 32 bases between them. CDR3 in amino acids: CASSLHFSRPRPHTGSYNEQFF. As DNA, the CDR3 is TGCGCCAGCAGCCTCCACTTTTCGCGGCCTAGACCCCACACGGGCTCCTACAATGAGCAGTTCTTC.

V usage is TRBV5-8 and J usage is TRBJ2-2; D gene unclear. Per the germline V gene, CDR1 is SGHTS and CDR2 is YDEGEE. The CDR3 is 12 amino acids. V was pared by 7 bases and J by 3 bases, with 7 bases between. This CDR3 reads CASQADTGELFF. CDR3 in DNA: TGTGCCAGCCAGGCCGACACCGGGGAGCTGTTTTTT. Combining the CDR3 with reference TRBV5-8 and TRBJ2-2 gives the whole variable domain EAGVTQSPTHLIKTRGQQATLRCSPISGHTSVYWYQQALGLGLQFLLWYDEGEERNRGNFPPRFSGRQFPNYSSELNVNALELEDSALYLCASQADTGELFFGEGSRLTVL.

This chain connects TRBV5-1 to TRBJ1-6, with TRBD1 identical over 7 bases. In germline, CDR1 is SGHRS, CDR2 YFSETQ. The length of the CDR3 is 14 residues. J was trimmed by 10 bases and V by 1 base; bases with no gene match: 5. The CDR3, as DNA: TGCGCCAGCAGCTTGAGTCAGGGGGGATCACCCCTCCACTTT. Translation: CASSLSQGGSPLHF.

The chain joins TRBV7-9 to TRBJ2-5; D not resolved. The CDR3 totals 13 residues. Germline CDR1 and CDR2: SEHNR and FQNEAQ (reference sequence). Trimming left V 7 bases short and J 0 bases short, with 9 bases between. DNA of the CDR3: TGTGCCAGCACCCCCGGGTACCAAGAGACCCAGTACTTC. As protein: CASTPGYQETQYF.

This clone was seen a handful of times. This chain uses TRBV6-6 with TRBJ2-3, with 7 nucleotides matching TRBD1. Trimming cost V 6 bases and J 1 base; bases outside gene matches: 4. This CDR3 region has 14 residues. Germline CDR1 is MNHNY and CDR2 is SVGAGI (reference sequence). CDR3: CASSQGQRTDTQYF. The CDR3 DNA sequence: TGTGCCAGCAGCCAGGGACAGCGCACAGATACGCAGTATTTT.

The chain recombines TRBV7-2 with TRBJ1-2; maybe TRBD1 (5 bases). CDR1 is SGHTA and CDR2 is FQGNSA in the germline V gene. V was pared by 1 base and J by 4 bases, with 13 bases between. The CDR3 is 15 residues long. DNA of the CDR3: TGTGCCAGCAGCTTAGTGACCTCTGGGGCCTATGGCTACACCTTC. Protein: CASSLVTSGAYGYTF.

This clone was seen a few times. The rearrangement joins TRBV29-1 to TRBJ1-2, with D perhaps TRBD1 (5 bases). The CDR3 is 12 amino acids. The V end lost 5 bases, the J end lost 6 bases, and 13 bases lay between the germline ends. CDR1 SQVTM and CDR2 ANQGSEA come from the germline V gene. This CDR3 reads CSVSTGHDGYTF. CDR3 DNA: TGCAGCGTTAGCACAGGTCATGATGGCTACACCTTC.

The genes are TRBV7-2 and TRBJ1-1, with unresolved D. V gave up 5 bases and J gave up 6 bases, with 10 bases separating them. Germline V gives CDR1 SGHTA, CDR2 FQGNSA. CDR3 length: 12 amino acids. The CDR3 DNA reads TGTGCCAGCAGCCCCAGATCGCCTGAAGCTTTCTTT. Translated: CASSPRSPEAFF.

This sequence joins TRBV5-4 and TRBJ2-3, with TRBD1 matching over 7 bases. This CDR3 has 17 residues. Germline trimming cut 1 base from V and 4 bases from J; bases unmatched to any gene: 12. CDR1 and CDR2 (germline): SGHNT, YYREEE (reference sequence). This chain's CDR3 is CASSLIRVGGPADTQYF. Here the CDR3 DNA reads TGTGCCAGCAGCTTGATTCGGGTAGGGGGCCCTGCAGATACGCAGTATTTT.

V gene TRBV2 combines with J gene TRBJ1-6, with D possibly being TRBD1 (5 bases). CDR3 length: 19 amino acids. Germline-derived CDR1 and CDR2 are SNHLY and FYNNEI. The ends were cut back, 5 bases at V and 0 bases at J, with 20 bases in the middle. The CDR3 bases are TGTGCCAGCAGTCTAACCGCCAGGGCGCTCAGCTCCTATAATTCACCCCTCCACTTT. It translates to CASSLTARALSSYNSPLHF.

CDR3 sequence: CSVHYENEAFF. Written as DNA, the CDR3 is TGCAGCGTCCATTACGAGAATGAAGCTTTCTTT. The chain uses TRBV29-1 and TRBJ1-1; D remains unclear. V was trimmed by 6 bases and J by 7 bases, leaving 12 bases between them. This CDR3 region has 11 residues. Germline CDR1 and CDR2: SQVTM and ANQGSEA.

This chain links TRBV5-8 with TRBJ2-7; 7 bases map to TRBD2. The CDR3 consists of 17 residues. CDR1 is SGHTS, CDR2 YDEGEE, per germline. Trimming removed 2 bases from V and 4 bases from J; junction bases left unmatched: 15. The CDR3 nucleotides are TGTGCCAGCAGCTTATACTTCCGGCGAGGGCGGGGGTACGAGCAGTACTTC. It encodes CASSLYFRRGRGYEQYF.